These 5 T cell receptor beta chains share one sample of origin, sequenced in a study of T cells in Graves' hyperthyroidism and ophthalmopathy. RNA transcripts provided the source from which TCR beta CDR3 regions were amplified. The HTBI primer set drove a first-round RT-PCR of the TCR CDR3. From the multiplex PCR reads, TCRdb called clonotypes with MiXCR, one entry per CDR3 protein. The data show hundreds of thousands of distinct CDR3 sequences, with roughly 20% seen just once and about 34% held by the top ten. The sequenced sample was blood. Receptors originate from a man aged 25-45 years with Graves' ophthalmopathy.

The sample holds many counts of this clonotype. This chain links TRBV28 with TRBJ2-1, with TRBD2 identical over 11 bases. Trimming removed 4 bases from V and 7 bases from J; junction bases left unmatched: 12. The CDR3 sequence is 17 residues long. Germline assignment: CDR1 MDHEN and CDR2 SYDVKM. In DNA form, the CDR3 reads TGTGCCAGCAGTTCCCCCTCTAGCGGGAGGTGGGAGAATGAGCAGTTCTTC. Translating it yields CASSSPSSGRWENEQFF.

This clonotype came up once. The chain couples TRBV2 to TRBJ1-4; no firm D call. The CDR3 extends over 13 amino acids. In germline, CDR1 is SNHLY, CDR2 FYNNEI. The V end lost 8 bases, the J end lost 8 bases, and 15 bases lay between the germline ends. In nucleotides, the CDR3 is TGTGCCAGCGCGGTAGAGGTGGGGGAAAAACTGTTTTTT. Translated, it gives CASAVEVGEKLFF.

In its sample, this clonotype was seen many times. This sequence joins TRBV12-3 or TRBV12-4 and TRBJ2-5; TRBD1 is a possible D gene (5 bases). V dropped 4 bases and J dropped 5 bases, with 11 bases sitting between them. There are 13 residues in the CDR3. CDR3 amino acids: CASSSQGLETQYF. CDR3 coding DNA: TGTGCCAGCAGTTCCCAGGGATTGGAGACCCAGTACTTC.

The rearrangement uses TRBV11-2 and TRBJ2-7, with 13 positions matching TRBD2. V dropped 4 bases and J dropped 2; count of bases not matched to a gene: 11. There are 18 residues in the CDR3. Germline CDR1 SGHAT, CDR2 FQNNGV. The CDR3 loop reads CASSSPGTSGNWAYEQYF. CDR3 nucleotide sequence: TGTGCCAGCAGCTCACCGGGGACTAGCGGGAATTGGGCCTACGAGCAGTACTTC. Looking up the rest from reference TRBV11-2 and TRBJ2-7 gives the full variable domain: EAGVAQSPRYKIIEKRQSVAFWCNPISGHATLYWYQQILGQGPKLLIQFQNNGVVDDSQLPKDRFSAERLKGVDSTLKIQPAKLEDSAVYLCASSSPGTSGNWAYEQYFGPGTRLTVT.

In this sample, this clonotype turned up many times. The rearrangement joins TRBV2 to TRBJ2-1; D is perhaps TRBD1 (6 bases). Germline CDR1 SNHLY, CDR2 FYNNEI. The CDR3 totals 11 residues. The V and J ends lost 10 bases and 6 bases respectively, with 10 bases between them. Here the CDR3 reads CANSRGNEQFF. As DNA, the CDR3 is TGTGCCAATTCCAGGGGCAATGAGCAGTTCTTC.